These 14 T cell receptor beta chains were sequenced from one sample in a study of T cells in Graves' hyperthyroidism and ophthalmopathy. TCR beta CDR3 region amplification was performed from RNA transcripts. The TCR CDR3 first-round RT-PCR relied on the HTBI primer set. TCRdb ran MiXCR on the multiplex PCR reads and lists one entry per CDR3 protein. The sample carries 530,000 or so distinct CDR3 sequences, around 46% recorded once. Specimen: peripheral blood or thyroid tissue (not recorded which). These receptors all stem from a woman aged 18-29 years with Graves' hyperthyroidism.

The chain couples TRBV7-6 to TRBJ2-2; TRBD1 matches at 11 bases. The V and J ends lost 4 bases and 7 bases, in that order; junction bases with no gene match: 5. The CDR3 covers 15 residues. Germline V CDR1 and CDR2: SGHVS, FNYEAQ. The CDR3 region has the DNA TGTGCCAGCAGCTCTGGGACAGGGGGGATCGGGGAGCTGTTTTTT. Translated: CASSSGTGGIGELFF.

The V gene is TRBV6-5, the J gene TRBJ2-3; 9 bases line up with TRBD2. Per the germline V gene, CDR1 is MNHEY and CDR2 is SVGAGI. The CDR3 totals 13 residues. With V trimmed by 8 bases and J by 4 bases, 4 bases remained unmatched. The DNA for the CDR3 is TGTGCCAGCGCGGGAGGGAGAGCAGATACGCAGTATTTT. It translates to CASAGGRADTQYF.

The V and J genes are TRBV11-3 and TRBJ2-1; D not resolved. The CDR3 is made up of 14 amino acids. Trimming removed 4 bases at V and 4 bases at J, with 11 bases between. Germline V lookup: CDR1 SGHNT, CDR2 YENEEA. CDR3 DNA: TGTGCCAGCAGCTCTCCTTACGGGTACAATGAGCAGTTCTTC. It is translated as CASSSPYGYNEQFF.

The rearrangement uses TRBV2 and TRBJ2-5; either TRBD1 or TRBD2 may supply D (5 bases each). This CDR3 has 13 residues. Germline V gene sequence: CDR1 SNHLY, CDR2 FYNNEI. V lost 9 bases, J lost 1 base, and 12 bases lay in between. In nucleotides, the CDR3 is TGTGCCAGTGAGGGGACCACCCAAGAGACCCAGTACTTC. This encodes CASEGTTQETQYF.

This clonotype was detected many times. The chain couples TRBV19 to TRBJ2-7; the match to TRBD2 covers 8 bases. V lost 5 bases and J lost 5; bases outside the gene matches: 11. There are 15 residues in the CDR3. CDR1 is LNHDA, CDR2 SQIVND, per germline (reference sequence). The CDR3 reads CASSPSAGASHEQYF. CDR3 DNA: TGTGCCAGTAGTCCCTCAGCGGGAGCTAGCCACGAGCAGTACTTC. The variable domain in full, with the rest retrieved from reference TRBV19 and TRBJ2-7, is DGGITQSPKYLFRKEGQNVTLSCEQNLNHDAMYWYRQDPGQGLRLIYYSQIVNDFQKGDIAEGYSVSREKKESFPLTVTSAQKNPTAFYLCASSPSAGASHEQYFGPGTRLTVT.

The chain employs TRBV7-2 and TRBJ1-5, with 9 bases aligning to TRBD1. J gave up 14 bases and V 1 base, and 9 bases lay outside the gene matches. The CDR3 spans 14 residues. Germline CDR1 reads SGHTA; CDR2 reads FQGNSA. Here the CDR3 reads CASSLVGDRADEHF. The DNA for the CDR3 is TGTGCCAGCAGCTTAGTAGGGGACAGGGCGGACGAGCATTTT.

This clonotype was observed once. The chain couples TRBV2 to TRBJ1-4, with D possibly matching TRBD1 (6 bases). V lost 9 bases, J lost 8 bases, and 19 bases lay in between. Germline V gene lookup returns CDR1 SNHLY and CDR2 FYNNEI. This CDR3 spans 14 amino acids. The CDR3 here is CARQAAGALEKLFF. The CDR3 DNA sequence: TGTGCCAGACAGGCCGCGGGGGCATTGGAAAAACTGTTTTTT. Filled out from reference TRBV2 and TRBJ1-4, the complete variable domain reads EPEVTQTPSHQVTQMGQEVILRCVPISNHLYFYWYRQILGQKVEFLVSFYNNEISEKSEIFDDQFSVERPDGSNFTLKIRSTKLEDSAMYFCARQAAGALEKLFFGSGTQLSVL.

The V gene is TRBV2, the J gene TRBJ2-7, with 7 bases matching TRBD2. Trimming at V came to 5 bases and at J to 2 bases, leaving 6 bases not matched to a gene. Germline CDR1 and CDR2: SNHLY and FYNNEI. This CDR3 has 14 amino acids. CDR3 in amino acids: CASSSQRGPYEQYF. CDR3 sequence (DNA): TGTGCCAGCAGTTCCCAGCGGGGTCCCTACGAGCAGTACTTC.

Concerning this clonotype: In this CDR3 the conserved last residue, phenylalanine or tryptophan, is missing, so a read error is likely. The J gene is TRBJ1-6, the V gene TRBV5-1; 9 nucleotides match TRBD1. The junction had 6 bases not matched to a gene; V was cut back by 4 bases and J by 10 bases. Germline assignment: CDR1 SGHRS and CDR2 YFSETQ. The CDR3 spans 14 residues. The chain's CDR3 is CASSTGQGRSPLHL. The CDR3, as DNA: TGCGCCAGCAGCACCGGACAGGGGAGGTCACCCCTCCACCTT.

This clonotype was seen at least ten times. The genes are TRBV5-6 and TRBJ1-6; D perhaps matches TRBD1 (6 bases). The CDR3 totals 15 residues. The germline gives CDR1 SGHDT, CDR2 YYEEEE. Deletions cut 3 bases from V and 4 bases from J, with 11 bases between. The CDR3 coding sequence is TGTGCCAGCAGCTCATTGACAGGATATAATTCACCCCTCCACTTT. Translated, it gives CASSSLTGYNSPLHF.

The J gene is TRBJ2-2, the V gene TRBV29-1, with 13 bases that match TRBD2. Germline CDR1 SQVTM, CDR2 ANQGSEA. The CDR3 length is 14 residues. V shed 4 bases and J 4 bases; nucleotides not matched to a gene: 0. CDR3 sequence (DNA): TGCAGCGTTGGACTAGCGGGAGGCACCGGGGAGCTGTTTTTT. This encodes CSVGLAGGTGELFF.

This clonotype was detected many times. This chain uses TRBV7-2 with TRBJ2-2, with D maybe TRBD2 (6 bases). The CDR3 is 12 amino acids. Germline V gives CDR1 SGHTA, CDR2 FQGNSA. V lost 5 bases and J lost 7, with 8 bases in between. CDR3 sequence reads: CASSPTSGELFF. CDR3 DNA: TGTGCCAGCAGCCCGACTAGCGGGGAGCTGTTTTTT. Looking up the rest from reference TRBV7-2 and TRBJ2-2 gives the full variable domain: GAGVSQSPSNKVTEKGKDVELRCDPISGHTALYWYRQSLGQGLEFLIYFQGNSAPDKSGLPSDRFSAERTGGSVSTLTIQRTQQEDSAVYLCASSPTSGELFFGEGSRLTVL.

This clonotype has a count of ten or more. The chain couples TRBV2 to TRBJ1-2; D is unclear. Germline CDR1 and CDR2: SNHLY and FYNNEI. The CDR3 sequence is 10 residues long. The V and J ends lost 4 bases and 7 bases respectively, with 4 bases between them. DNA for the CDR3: TGTGCCAGCAGTGGCGTTGGCTACACCTTC. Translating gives CASSGVGYTF.

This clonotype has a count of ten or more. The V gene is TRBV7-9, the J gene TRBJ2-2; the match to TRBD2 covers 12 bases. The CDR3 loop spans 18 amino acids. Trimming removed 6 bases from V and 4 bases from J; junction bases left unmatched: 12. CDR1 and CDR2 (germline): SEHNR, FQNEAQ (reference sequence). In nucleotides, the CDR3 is TGTGCCAGCAGGACGGGACTAGCGGGCTTGACATTCACCGGGGAGCTGTTTTTT. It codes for CASRTGLAGLTFTGELFF.